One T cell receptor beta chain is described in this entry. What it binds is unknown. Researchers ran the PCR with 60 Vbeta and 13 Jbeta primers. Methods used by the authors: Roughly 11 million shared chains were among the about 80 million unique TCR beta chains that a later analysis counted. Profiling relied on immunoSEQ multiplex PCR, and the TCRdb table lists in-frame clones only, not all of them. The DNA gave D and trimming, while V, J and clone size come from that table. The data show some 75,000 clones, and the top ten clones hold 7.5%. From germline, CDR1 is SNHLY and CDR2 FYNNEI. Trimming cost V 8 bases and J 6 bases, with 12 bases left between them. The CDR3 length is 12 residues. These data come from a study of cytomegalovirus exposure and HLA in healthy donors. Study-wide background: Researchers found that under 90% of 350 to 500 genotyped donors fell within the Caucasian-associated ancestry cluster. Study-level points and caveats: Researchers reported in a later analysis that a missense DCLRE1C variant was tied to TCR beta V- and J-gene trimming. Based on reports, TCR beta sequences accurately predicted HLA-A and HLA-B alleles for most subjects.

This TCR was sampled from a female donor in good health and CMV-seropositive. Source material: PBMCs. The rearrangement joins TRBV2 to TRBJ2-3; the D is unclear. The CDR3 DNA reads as TGTGCCAGCGCACCAGGCAGGGATACGCAGTATTTT. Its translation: CASAPGRDTQYF.